What follows is one T cell receptor beta chain and its context. Its specificity is unknown. The isolated RNA, all of it, was reverse transcribed, so expressed TCRB transcripts were what got sequenced. The protocol was immunoSEQ multiplex PCR, while the TCRdb copy is restricted to in-frame clones and leaves out a portion. The table has more than 350,000 clones, roughly 11% seen once. This entry is derived from a study of beta chain features in type 1 diabetes. Overall study context: Cell yields, age and gender were similar between patients and healthy donors.

Study-wide findings and caveats: The study found that naive, central memory and Treg TCRB repertoires appeared more similar in patients than in healthy donors.

Averaging about 120 mL, one heparinised blood draw was given by each donor. The source is a young woman in good health. The sequenced sample was naive CD4+ T cells from blood.

The CDR3 DNA reads as TGTGCCAGTAGTATAACTTGGGACAGCCTAGCCAAAAACATTCAGTACTTC. It codes for CASSITWDSLAKNIQYF. The chain is built from TRBV19 and TRBJ2-4, with 7 bases that match TRBD1. Germline values: CDR1 LNHDA, CDR2 SQIVND (reference sequence). CDR3 size: 17 residues. The junction had 7 bases not matched to a gene; V was cut back by 2 bases and J by 0 bases.